This section outlines one TCR beta chain sequence together with its context. Its matching antigen is unknown. These data come from a study of post-analysis software for immune sequencing data. The CDR3 runs to 13 residues. Germline V gene data show CDR1 as SNHLY and CDR2 as FYNNEI. V lost 7 bases and J 2 bases, leaving 12 bases between the germline ends. Points from the study as a whole: In patients, five TRBV segments were more frequent than in controls, with TRBV5-6, TRBV5-1 and TRBV20-1 among them. Controls' normalized Chao1 diversity significantly exceeded that of multiple sclerosis patients.

Tagging with unique molecular identifiers was a feature of the TCR beta cDNA libraries. Roughly 500,000 cDNA molecules were obtained per 1 to 10 million input T cells. TCRdb analysed the PCR reads with MiXCR anew, one entry per CDR3 protein. The table records about 800,000 distinct CDR3 sequences, 25% to 30% of them present only once. Sequenced sample: blood. The chain carries TRBV2 and TRBJ2-7; D possibly corresponds to TRBD1 (5 bases). This TCR was recovered from a girl aged 10 to 17 with multiple sclerosis. The CDR3 protein is CASKWAGTYEQYF. CDR3 coding DNA: TGTGCCAGCAAGTGGGCAGGGACCTACGAGCAGTACTTC.